The 22 T cell receptor beta chains given below trace back to one sample, sequenced in a study of cytomegalovirus exposure and HLA in healthy donors. A multiplex PCR was run with 60 Vbeta primers and 13 Jbeta primers. Produced via immunoSEQ multiplex PCR; TCRdb's table is partial and in-frame only. The table lists fewer than 95,000 clones, 65% of them singletons, with roughly 21% in the top ten. Sequencing was performed on PBMCs. The receptors stem from a woman aged 45-65 years in good health and CMV-seropositive.

The genes are TRBV18 and TRBJ1-1; 7 positions match TRBD1. The ends lost 5 bases at V and 1 base at J; junction bases unmatched: 7. The CDR3 sequence is 15 residues long. The germline V gene has CDR1 KGHSH and CDR2 LQKENI. DNA of the CDR3: TGTGCCAGCTCATTCGGACAGGTCGGGAACACTGAAGCTTTCTTT. Encoded protein: CASSFGQVGNTEAFF.

This clone was observed a handful of times. This sequence joins TRBV11-2 and TRBJ2-7, with no clear D. The ends were cut back, 2 bases at V and 0 bases at J, with 14 bases in the middle. Germline CDR1 reads SGHAT; CDR2 reads FQNNGV. The CDR3 consists of 16 residues. In nucleotides, the CDR3 is TGTGCCAGCAGCTTATTTTTCGGCGGAAGCTCCTACGAGCAGTACTTC. This sequence encodes CASSLFFGGSSYEQYF.

This sequence joins TRBV5-1 and TRBJ1-1; 7 bases agree with TRBD1. The V gene's germline CDR1 is SGHRS and CDR2 YFSETQ. The V gene end was trimmed by 0 bases and the J gene end by 7 bases; junction bases not matched to a gene: 3. This CDR3 region has 13 residues. For the CDR3, the DNA is TGCGCCAGCAGCTTGGGGGACAGACTTGAAGCTTTCTTT. This gives the protein CASSLGDRLEAFF.

The chain is built from TRBV29-1 and TRBJ1-3; 8 nucleotides agree with TRBD1. The junction had 5 bases not matched to a gene; V was cut back by 6 bases and J by 4 bases. Germline CDR1 and CDR2: SQVTM and ANQGSEA. The CDR3 covers 13 residues. CDR3 protein: CSVGQGVGNTIYF. The CDR3, as DNA: TGCAGCGTCGGACAGGGAGTCGGAAACACCATATATTTT.

This chain links TRBV28 with TRBJ1-2, with 7 nucleotides matching TRBD1. CDR1 is MDHEN and CDR2 is SYDVKM in the germline V gene. There are 14 residues in the CDR3. Losses at the gene ends were 6 bases for V and 4 bases for J; bases not matched to a gene: 8. CDR3: CASRPSDRVYGYTF. In DNA form, the CDR3 reads TGTGCCAGCAGACCCTCAGACAGGGTCTATGGCTACACCTTC.

Comments on this clone: The germline gene is not matched at one end of the junction; a read error may be the cause. J is TRBJ2-5 and V is TRBV7-9; 9 bases are a match to TRBD1. The CDR3 totals 18 residues. The germline V gene has CDR1 SEHNR and CDR2 FQNEAQ (reference sequence). The CDR3 nucleotides read TGTGCCAGCAGCCCGGTCGGGACAGGGACACAGAAGCAAGGGACCCAGTACTTC. Its translation is CASSPVGTGTQKQGTQYF.

This clone was found once. The chain is built from TRBV6-5 and TRBJ2-2; D not resolved. Germline V gives CDR1 MNHEY, CDR2 SVGAGI. Trimming took 0 bases from V and 2 from J, leaving 7 bases between them. There are 15 residues in the CDR3. The CDR3 nucleotides read TGTGCCAGCAGTTACTCTATTGTTAACACCGGGGAGCTGTTTTTT. Protein sequence: CASSYSIVNTGELFF.

The V and J genes are TRBV27 and TRBJ1-1; 8 nucleotides line up with TRBD1. Germline lookup yields CDR1 MNHEY and CDR2 SMNVEV (reference sequence). This CDR3 region has 14 residues. V shed 3 bases, J shed 5 bases, and the junction held 5 bases outside the gene matches. This CDR3 reads CASSLTGAATEAFF. CDR3 in DNA: TGTGCCAGCAGTTTGACAGGGGCGGCGACTGAAGCTTTCTTT.

This clone was seen a few times. The CDR3 is CASSLAPSGGGVLYEQYF. The CDR3 nucleotides are TGTGCCAGCAGCTTAGCTCCCTCGGGGGGCGGGGTCCTCTACGAGCAGTACTTC. V and J are TRBV7-6 and TRBJ2-7; D is possibly TRBD2 (7 bases). The CDR3 is made up of 18 amino acids. CDR1 and CDR2 (germline): SGHVS, FNYEAQ. Trimming left V 0 bases short and J 3 bases short, with 21 bases between.

The genes are TRBV11-2 and TRBJ2-3; no firm D call. Germline loops: CDR1 SGHAT, CDR2 FQNNGV. The CDR3 covers 13 residues. V was clipped by 3 bases and J by 3 bases, with 7 bases between them. Here the CDR3 DNA reads TGTGCCAGCAGCTTGGTAGAAACAGATACGCAGTATTTT. It yields the protein CASSLVETDTQYF.

The chain recombines TRBV30 with TRBJ1-1; D gene uncertain. V lost 5 bases and J lost 5, with 6 bases in between. This CDR3 is built from 10 residues. From germline, CDR1 is GTSNPN and CDR2 SVGIG (reference sequence). The CDR3 DNA sequence: TGTGCCTGGGGGAGGACTGAAGCTTTCTTT. This translates into CAWGRTEAFF.

The chain carries TRBV20-1 and TRBJ1-2; D is uncertain. Germline CDR1 and CDR2: DFQATT and SNEGSKA (reference sequence). Deletions cut 5 bases from V and 8 bases from J, with 12 bases between. The CDR3 contains 11 residues. CDR3 sequence reads: CSASPTLGYTF. The DNA for the CDR3 is TGCAGTGCTTCCCCTACCTTGGGCTACACCTTC.

The chain employs TRBV19 and TRBJ2-1; 10 nucleotides match TRBD2. CDR1 is LNHDA and CDR2 is SQIVND in the germline V gene (reference sequence). V lost 3 bases, J lost 7 bases, and 6 bases stayed unmatched. The CDR3 sequence is 15 residues long. The DNA of the CDR3 is TGTGCCAGTAGTATCGGGAGCGGGGGGGTTAATGAGCAGTTCTTC. It encodes CASSIGSGGVNEQFF.

V usage is TRBV9 and J usage is TRBJ1-4, with TRBD1 matching 9 bases. Germline CDR1 SGDLS, CDR2 YYNGEE. The CDR3 is 16 residues long. The J segment lost 5 bases and the V segment lost 3 bases, leaving 8 bases of the junction unmatched. The CDR3 protein is CASSAESDRGNEKLFF. The CDR3 DNA reads TGTGCCAGCAGCGCCGAATCGGACAGGGGAAATGAAAAACTGTTTTTT.

This chain joins TRBV19 and TRBJ1-4, with 7 bases lining up with TRBD1. After removal of 5 bases from V and 8 bases from J, the junction contained 5 bases not matched to a gene. This CDR3 spans 13 amino acids. Germline CDR1 is LNHDA and CDR2 is SQIVND (reference sequence). This CDR3 is CASSDRVGEKLFF. The CDR3 region has the DNA TGTGCCAGTAGTGACAGGGTTGGGGAAAAACTGTTTTTT.

The table lists this clone with a few counts. V and J are TRBV28 and TRBJ2-5, with 7 positions matching TRBD2. The CDR3 contains 15 residues. V lost 6 bases to trimming and J lost 5 bases; unmatched junction nucleotides: 12. Germline V gives CDR1 MDHEN, CDR2 SYDVKM. The CDR3 here is CASSARAGVGETQYF. CDR3 sequence (DNA): TGTGCCAGCAGCGCCCGGGCGGGGGTAGGGGAGACCCAGTACTTC.

The rearrangement joins TRBV5-1 to TRBJ2-1; 12 bases map to TRBD2. The trim removed 4 bases at V and 7 bases at J, leaving 3 bases unmatched. Germline V lookup: CDR1 SGHRS, CDR2 YFSETQ. The CDR3 loop spans 14 amino acids. CDR3 amino acids: CASSHTSGGNEQFF. The CDR3 DNA follows: TGCGCCAGCAGCCATACTAGCGGGGGGAATGAGCAGTTCTTC.

In its sample, this clone is large. This chain uses TRBV7-3 with TRBJ1-1, with D perhaps matching TRBD1 (5 bases). The V end lost 5 bases, the J end lost 1 base, and 14 bases lay between the germline ends. There are 15 residues in the CDR3. CDR1 is SGHTA, CDR2 FQGTGA, per germline. The DNA of the CDR3 is TGTGCCAGCAGCCAGGGTGGAGGGTCGAACACTGAAGCTTTCTTT. It encodes CASSQGGGSNTEAFF. The variable domain in full, with the rest retrieved from reference TRBV7-3 and TRBJ1-1, is GAGVSQTPSNKVTEKGKYVELRCDPISGHTALYWYRQSLGQGPEFLIYFQGTGAADDSGLPNDRFFAVRPEGSVSTLKIQRTERGDSAVYLCASSQGGGSNTEAFFGQGTRLTVV.

This chain joins TRBV29-1 and TRBJ2-5, with D unresolved. In germline, CDR1 is SQVTM, CDR2 ANQGSEA. This CDR3 has 12 residues. Trimming removed 2 bases from V and 9 bases from J, with 13 bases in between. In nucleotides, the CDR3 is TGCAGCGTTGAACCGCTAGAGATGGCCCAGTACTTC. Protein sequence: CSVEPLEMAQYF.

This chain joins TRBV5-5 and TRBJ2-6, with 7 nucleotides matching TRBD1. This CDR3 region has 17 residues. Germline V CDR1 and CDR2: SGHKS, YYEKEE (reference sequence). The V segment lost 3 bases and the J segment 0 bases; nucleotides outside the gene matches: 6. CDR3 in amino acids: CASSSGTVSSGANVLTF. As DNA, the CDR3 is TGTGCCAGCAGCTCCGGGACAGTGTCCTCTGGGGCCAACGTCCTGACTTTC. The full variable domain, with the rest looked up from reference TRBV5-5 and TRBJ2-6, is DAGVTQSPTHLIKTRGQQVTLRCSPISGHKSVSWYQQVLGQGPQFIFQYYEKEERGRGNFPDRFSARQFPNYSSELNVNALLLGDSALYLCASSSGTVSSGANVLTFGAGSRLTVL.

V and J are TRBV27 and TRBJ2-1; TRBD2 agrees at 11 bases. This CDR3 has 18 amino acids. Losses at the gene ends were 0 bases for V and 4 bases for J; bases not matched to a gene: 8. Germline values: CDR1 MNHEY, CDR2 SMNVEV (reference sequence). In DNA form, the CDR3 reads TGTGCCAGCAGTTTATCGGGAGACGGGACTAGCGGTTACAATGAGCAGTTCTTC. This translates into CASSLSGDGTSGYNEQFF.

In this sample, this clone turned up a few times. The rearrangement uses TRBV14 and TRBJ2-7; 10 nucleotides line up with TRBD2. CDR3 length equals 15 residues. Per germline, CDR1 SGHDN and CDR2 FVKESK. V trimming: 4 bases; J trimming: 6 bases; junction bases outside the gene matches: 9. The DNA for the CDR3 is TGTGCCAGCAGCCTTTTAGCGGGGGGCCGTTTCGAGCAGTACTTC. It encodes CASSLLAGGRFEQYF.